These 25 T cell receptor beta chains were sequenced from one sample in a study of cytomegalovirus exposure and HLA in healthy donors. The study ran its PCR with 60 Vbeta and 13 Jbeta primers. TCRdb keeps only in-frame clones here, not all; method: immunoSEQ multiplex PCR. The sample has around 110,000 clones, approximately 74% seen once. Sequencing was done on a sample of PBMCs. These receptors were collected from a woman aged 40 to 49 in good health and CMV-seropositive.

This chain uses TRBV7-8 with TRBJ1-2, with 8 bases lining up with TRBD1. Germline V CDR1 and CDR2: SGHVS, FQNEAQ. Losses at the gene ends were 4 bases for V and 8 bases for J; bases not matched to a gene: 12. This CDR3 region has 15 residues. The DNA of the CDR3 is TGTGCCAGCAGCTCTGGGACAGGATGGGACTGGGGCTACACCTTC. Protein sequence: CASSSGTGWDWGYTF.

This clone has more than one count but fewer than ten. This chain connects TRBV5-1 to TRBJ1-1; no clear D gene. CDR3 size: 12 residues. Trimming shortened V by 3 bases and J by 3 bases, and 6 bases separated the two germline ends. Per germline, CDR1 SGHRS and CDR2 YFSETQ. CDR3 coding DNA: TGCGCCAGCAGCTGGAGGGACACTGAAGCTTTCTTT. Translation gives CASSWRDTEAFF.

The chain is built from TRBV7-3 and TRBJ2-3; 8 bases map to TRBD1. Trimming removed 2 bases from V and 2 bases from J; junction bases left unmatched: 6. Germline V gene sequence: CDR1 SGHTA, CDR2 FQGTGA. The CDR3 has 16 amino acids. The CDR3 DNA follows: TGTGCCAGCAGCTTATCGGCAGGGGGCAACACAGATACGCAGTATTTT. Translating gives CASSLSAGGNTDTQYF. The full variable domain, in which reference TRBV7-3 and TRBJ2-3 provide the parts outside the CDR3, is GAGVSQTPSNKVTEKGKYVELRCDPISGHTALYWYRQSLGQGPEFLIYFQGTGAADDSGLPNDRFFAVRPEGSVSTLKIQRTERGDSAVYLCASSLSAGGNTDTQYFGPGTRLTVL.

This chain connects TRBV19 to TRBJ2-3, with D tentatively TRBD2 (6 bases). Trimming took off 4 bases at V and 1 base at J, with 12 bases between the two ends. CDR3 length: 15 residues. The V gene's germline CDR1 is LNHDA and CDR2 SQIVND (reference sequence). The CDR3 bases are TGTGCCAGTAGTACCGGGACTTCCCGCACAGATACGCAGTATTTT. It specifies CASSTGTSRTDTQYF. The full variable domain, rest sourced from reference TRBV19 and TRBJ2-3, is DGGITQSPKYLFRKEGQNVTLSCEQNLNHDAMYWYRQDPGQGLRLIYYSQIVNDFQKGDIAEGYSVSREKKESFPLTVTSAQKNPTAFYLCASSTGTSRTDTQYFGPGTRLTVL.

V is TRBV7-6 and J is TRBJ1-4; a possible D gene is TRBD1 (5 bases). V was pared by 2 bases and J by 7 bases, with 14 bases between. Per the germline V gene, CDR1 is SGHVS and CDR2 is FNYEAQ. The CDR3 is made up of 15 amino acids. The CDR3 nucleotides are TGTGCCAGCAGCTTACAAAGGGGTAGGGGTGAAAAACTGTTTTTT. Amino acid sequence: CASSLQRGRGEKLFF.

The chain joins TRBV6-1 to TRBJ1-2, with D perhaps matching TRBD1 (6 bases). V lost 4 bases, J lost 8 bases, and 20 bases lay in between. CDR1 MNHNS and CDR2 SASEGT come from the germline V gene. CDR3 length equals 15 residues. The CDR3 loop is CASSGRTASAVGYTF. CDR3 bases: TGTGCCAGCAGTGGGCGGACAGCCTCGGCAGTCGGCTACACCTTC.

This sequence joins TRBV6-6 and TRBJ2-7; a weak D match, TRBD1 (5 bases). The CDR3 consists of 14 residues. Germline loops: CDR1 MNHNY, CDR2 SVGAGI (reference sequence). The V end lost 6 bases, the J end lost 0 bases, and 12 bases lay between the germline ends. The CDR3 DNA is TGTGCCAGCAGCCCCAGGGAAAGCTCCTACGAGCAGTACTTC. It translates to CASSPRESSYEQYF.

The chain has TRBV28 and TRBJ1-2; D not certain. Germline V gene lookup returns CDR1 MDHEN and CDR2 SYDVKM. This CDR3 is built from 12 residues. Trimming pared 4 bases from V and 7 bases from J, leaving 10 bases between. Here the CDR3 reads CASSYQSSGYTF. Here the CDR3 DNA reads TGTGCCAGCAGTTATCAGTCGTCTGGCTACACCTTC.

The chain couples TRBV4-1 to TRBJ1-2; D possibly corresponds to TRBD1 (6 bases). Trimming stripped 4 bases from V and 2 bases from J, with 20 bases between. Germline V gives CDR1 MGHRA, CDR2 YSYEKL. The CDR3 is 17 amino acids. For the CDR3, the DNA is TGCGCCAGCAGCCCTAAATCTTACAGGGACGCGAACTATGGCTACACCTTC. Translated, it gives CASSPKSYRDANYGYTF.

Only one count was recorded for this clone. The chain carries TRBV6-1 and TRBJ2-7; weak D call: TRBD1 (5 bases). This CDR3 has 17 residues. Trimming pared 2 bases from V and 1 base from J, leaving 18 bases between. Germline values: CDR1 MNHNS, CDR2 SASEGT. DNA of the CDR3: TGTGCCAGCAGTGAACCACGTGAAAGGACAACATCCTACGAGCAGTACTTC. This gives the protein CASSEPRERTTSYEQYF.

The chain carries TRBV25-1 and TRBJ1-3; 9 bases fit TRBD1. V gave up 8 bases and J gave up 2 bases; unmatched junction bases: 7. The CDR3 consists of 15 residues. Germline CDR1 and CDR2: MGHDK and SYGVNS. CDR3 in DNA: TGTGCCAGCGGGACAGGGTTAACTCCTGGAAACACCATATATTTT. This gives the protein CASGTGLTPGNTIYF.

This CDR3 is CSVVEGGTEAFF. CDR3 DNA sequence: TGCAGCGTGGTTGAGGGCGGCACTGAAGCTTTCTTT. The chain joins TRBV29-1 to TRBJ1-1; the D is unclear. V lost 6 bases, J lost 4 bases, and 12 bases lay in between. Germline V gives CDR1 SQVTM, CDR2 ANQGSEA. The CDR3 totals 12 residues.

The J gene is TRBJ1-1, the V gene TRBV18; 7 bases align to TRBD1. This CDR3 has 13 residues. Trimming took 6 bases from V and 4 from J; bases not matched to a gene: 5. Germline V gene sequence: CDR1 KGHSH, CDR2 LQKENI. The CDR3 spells CASSDRDGTEAFF. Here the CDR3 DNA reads TGTGCCAGCTCCGACAGGGACGGCACTGAAGCTTTCTTT.

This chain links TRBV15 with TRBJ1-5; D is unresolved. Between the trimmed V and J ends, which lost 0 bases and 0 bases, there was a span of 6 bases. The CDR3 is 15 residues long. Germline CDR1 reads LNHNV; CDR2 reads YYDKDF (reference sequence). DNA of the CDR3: TGTGCCACCAGCAGAGATGCCAGTAGCAATCAGCCCCAGCATTTT. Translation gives CATSRDASSNQPQHF.

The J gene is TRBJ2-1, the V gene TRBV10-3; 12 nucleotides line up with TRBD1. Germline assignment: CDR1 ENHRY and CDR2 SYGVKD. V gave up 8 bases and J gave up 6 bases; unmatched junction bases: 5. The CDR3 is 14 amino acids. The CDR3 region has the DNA TGTGCCATCCGGGGGACAGGGGGCTCCAATGAGCAGTTCTTC. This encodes CAIRGTGGSNEQFF.

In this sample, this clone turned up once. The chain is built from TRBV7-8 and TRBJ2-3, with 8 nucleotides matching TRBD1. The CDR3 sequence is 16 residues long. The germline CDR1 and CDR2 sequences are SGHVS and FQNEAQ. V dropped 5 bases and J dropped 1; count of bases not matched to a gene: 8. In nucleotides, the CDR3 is TGTGCCAGCAGCCCTTGGACAGGGTCTGGCACAGATACGCAGTATTTT. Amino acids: CASSPWTGSGTDTQYF.

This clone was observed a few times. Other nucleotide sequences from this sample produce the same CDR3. DNA for the CDR3: TGCGCCAGCAGCCAAGTAGGCGGGTCTGGGGCCAACGTCCTGACTTTC. Translation: CASSQVGGSGANVLTF. This sequence joins TRBV4-3 and TRBJ2-6; a weak D match, TRBD2 (5 bases). Germline assignment: CDR1 LGHNA and CDR2 YSLEER. There are 16 residues in the CDR3. V shed 1 base and J shed 1 base, with 8 bases lying between them.

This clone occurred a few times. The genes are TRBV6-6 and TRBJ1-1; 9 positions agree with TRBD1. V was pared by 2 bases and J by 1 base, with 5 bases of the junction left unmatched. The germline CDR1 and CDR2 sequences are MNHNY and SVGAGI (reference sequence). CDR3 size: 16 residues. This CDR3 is CASSYGGQGTNTEAFF. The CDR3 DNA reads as TGTGCCAGCAGTTACGGGGGACAGGGAACGAACACTGAAGCTTTCTTT.

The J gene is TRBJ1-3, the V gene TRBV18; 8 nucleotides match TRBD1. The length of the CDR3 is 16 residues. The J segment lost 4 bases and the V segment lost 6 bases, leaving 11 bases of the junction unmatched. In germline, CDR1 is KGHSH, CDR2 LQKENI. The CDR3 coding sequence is TGTGCCAGCTCTAGGGAGCAGGGGGCGCTCGGAAACACCATATATTTT. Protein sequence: CASSREQGALGNTIYF.

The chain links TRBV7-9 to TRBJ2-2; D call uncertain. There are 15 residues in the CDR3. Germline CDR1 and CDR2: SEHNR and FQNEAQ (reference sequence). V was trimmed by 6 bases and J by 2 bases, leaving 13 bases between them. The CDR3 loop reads CASSPGLSNTGELFF. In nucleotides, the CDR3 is TGTGCCAGCAGTCCTGGGCTTTCCAACACCGGGGAGCTGTTTTTT.

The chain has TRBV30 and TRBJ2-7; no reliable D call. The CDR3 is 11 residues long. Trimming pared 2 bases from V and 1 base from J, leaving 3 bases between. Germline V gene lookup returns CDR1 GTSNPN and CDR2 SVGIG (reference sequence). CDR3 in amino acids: CAWSLSYEQYF. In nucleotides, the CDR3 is TGTGCCTGGAGTCTTTCCTACGAGCAGTACTTC.

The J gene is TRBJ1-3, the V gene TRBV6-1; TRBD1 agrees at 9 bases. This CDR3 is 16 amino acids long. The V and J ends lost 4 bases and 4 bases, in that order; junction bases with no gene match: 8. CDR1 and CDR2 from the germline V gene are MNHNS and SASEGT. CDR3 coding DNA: TGTGCCAGCAGTGGAGCACAGGGGGCGCCGGGAAACACCATATATTTT. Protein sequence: CASSGAQGAPGNTIYF.

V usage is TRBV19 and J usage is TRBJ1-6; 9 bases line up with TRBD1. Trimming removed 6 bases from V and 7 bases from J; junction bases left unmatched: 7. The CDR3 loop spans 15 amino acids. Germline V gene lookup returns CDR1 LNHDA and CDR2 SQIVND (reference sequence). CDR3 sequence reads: CASRLGQGDNSPLHF. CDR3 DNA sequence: TGTGCCAGTAGGTTGGGACAGGGTGACAATTCACCCCTCCACTTT.

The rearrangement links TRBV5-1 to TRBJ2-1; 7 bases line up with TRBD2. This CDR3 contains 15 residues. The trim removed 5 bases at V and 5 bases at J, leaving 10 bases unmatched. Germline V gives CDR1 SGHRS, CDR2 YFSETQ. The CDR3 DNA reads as TGCGCCAGCAGACTGTCATCGGGAGGAGACAATGAGCAGTTCTTC. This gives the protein CASRLSSGGDNEQFF.

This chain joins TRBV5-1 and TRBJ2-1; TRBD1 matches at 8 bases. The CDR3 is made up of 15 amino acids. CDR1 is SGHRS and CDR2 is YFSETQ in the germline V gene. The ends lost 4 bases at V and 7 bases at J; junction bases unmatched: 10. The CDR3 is CASSMQGQGNNEQFF. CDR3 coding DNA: TGCGCCAGCAGCATGCAAGGACAGGGTAATAATGAGCAGTTCTTC.